The 15 T cell receptor beta chains below all came from one sample that was sequenced in a study of blood T cell repertoires in COVID-19. Libraries were prepared by immunoSEQ multiplex PCR; TCRdb keeps only in-frame clonotypes and omits some of them. The table lists some 30,000 clones, around nine tenths of them singletons. What was sequenced was peripheral blood. The receptor set was obtained from a man between 70 and 80 years old with active COVID-19.

The chain has TRBV11-2 and TRBJ2-5; the D is unclear. The V end lost 5 bases, the J end lost 5 bases, and 6 bases lay between the germline ends. Germline CDR1 SGHAT, CDR2 FQNNGV. The CDR3 is 11 residues long. The chain's CDR3 is CASSHHETQYF. In nucleotides, the CDR3 is TGTGCCAGCAGCCATCATGAGACCCAGTACTTC.

The chain combines TRBV7-2 with TRBJ2-5, with D maybe TRBD1 (6 bases). In germline, CDR1 is SGHTA, CDR2 FQGNSA. With 5 bases removed from V and 4 bases from J, the gap between germline ends came to 14 bases. This CDR3 is 14 amino acids long. This CDR3 is CASSQYRDAETQYF. DNA for the CDR3: TGTGCCAGCAGCCAATACAGGGATGCAGAGACCCAGTACTTC.

The gene calls are TRBV9 and TRBJ2-2; D perhaps matches TRBD2 (5 bases). Germline assignment: CDR1 SGDLS and CDR2 YYNGEE. The germline V and J ends were trimmed by 5 bases and 5 bases, with 16 bases remaining between them. This CDR3 spans 15 amino acids. As DNA, the CDR3 is TGTGCCAGCAGGACCCATGAGGGTGGTACCGGGGAGCTGTTTTTT. Translation: CASRTHEGGTGELFF.

V gene TRBV5-1 combines with J gene TRBJ2-7; possibly TRBD1 for D (5 bases). This CDR3 is built from 14 residues. V lost 0 bases and J lost 4, with 11 bases in between. Per the germline V gene, CDR1 is SGHRS and CDR2 is YFSETQ. CDR3 residues: CASSLEGFRYEQYF. In DNA form, the CDR3 reads TGCGCCAGCAGCTTGGAGGGGTTCCGATACGAGCAGTACTTC.

The J gene is TRBJ2-1, the V gene TRBV6-5; 7 bases align to TRBD2. Germline V gene data show CDR1 as MNHEY and CDR2 as SVGAGI. CDR3 length equals 14 residues. V lost 7 bases, J lost 10 bases, and 13 bases stayed unmatched. CDR3 in DNA: TGTGCCAGCATGGTGGGAGGGCCCTCTGGAGAGCAGTTCTTC. Translating gives CASMVGGPSGEQFF.

The chain has TRBV3-1 (or the pseudogene TRBV3-2) and TRBJ1-1; TRBD1 might be the D (6 bases). Germline CDR1 LGHDT, CDR2 YNNKEL (reference sequence). Trimming pared 0 bases from V and 4 bases from J, leaving 15 bases between. The CDR3 contains 16 residues. The CDR3 sequence is CASSQDVSVRGTEAFF. The CDR3 bases are TGTGCCAGCAGCCAAGATGTAAGCGTCAGGGGCACTGAAGCTTTCTTT.

This chain connects TRBV5-4 to TRBJ2-3; 11 bases are a match to TRBD2. The CDR3 covers 17 residues. Per germline, CDR1 SGHNT and CDR2 YYREEE (reference sequence). Trimming at V came to 2 bases and at J to 0 bases, leaving 5 bases not matched to a gene. DNA of the CDR3: TGTGCCAGCAGCTTTAGCGGGAGGGCCAGCAGCACAGATACGCAGTATTTT. Protein product: CASSFSGRASSTDTQYF.

The chain joins TRBV28 to TRBJ1-1; D gene unclear. Per germline, CDR1 MDHEN and CDR2 SYDVKM. Trimming removed 7 bases at V and 1 base at J, with 7 bases between. The CDR3 covers 12 residues. CDR3 sequence: CASIHGNTEAFF. DNA of the CDR3: TGTGCCAGCATCCACGGGAACACTGAAGCTTTCTTT.

V gene TRBV2 combines with J gene TRBJ1-5, with D possibly matching TRBD1 (6 bases). With 4 bases removed from V and 4 bases from J, the gap between germline ends came to 14 bases. CDR1 is SNHLY and CDR2 is FYNNEI in the germline V gene. The CDR3 runs 15 residues. The CDR3 nucleotides are TGTGCCAGCAGTGGTACAGGGATCTATAATCAGCCCCAGCATTTT. It encodes CASSGTGIYNQPQHF.

V is TRBV5-4 and J is TRBJ2-1; D perhaps matches TRBD2 (5 bases). CDR3 length: 14 residues. Germline V CDR1 and CDR2: SGHNT, YYREEE (reference sequence). Trimming left V 4 bases short and J 7 bases short, with 15 bases between. The CDR3, as DNA: TGTGCCAGCAGCCCTGGAGGCGGCCAGAATGAGCAGTTCTTC. Translated, it gives CASSPGGGQNEQFF.

V gene TRBV6-5 combines with J gene TRBJ2-7; no firm D call. Trimming pared 6 bases from V and 0 bases from J, leaving 15 bases between. The CDR3 is 15 residues long. Germline V gene lookup returns CDR1 MNHEY and CDR2 SVGAGI. The CDR3 reads CASSAVGGNSYEQYF. CDR3 in DNA: TGTGCCAGCAGCGCCGTAGGCGGAAACTCCTACGAGCAGTACTTC.

The chain uses TRBV7-9 and TRBJ1-2; D is undetermined. Between the trimmed V and J ends, which lost 1 base and 6 bases, there was a span of 9 bases. From germline, CDR1 is SEHNR and CDR2 FQNEAQ (reference sequence). CDR3 length: 13 amino acids. CDR3 nucleotides: TGTGCCAGCAGCTTAGTGAGGGAAGATGGCTACACCTTC. Translated: CASSLVREDGYTF.

V and J are TRBV5-1 and TRBJ2-1; D might be TRBD1 (7 bases). V lost 2 bases, J lost 9 bases, and 15 bases lay in between. Germline CDR1 SGHRS, CDR2 YFSETQ. The CDR3 contains 14 residues. The CDR3 spells CASSLSGGIGEQFF. In DNA form, the CDR3 reads TGCGCCAGCAGCTTATCAGGGGGGATCGGTGAGCAGTTCTTC.

This clone was found once. The CDR3, as DNA: TGTGCCAGCAAAGGACAGGCATCCGCCTACGAGCAGTACTTC. Encoded protein: CASKGQASAYEQYF. The genes are TRBV27 and TRBJ2-7, with 7 nucleotides matching TRBD1. This CDR3 is built from 14 residues. In germline, CDR1 is MNHEY, CDR2 SMNVEV (reference sequence). V lost 7 bases to trimming and J lost 2 bases; unmatched junction nucleotides: 8.

This rearrangement joins TRBV18 to TRBJ1-2, with TRBD1 matching 8 bases. CDR1 and CDR2 (germline): KGHSH, LQKENI. The CDR3 sequence is 15 residues long. After removal of 1 base from V and 3 bases from J, the junction contained 4 bases not matched to a gene. CDR3 in amino acids: CASSPHPGGDYGYTF. The CDR3 DNA reads as TGTGCCAGCTCACCACATCCAGGGGGCGACTATGGCTACACCTTC.